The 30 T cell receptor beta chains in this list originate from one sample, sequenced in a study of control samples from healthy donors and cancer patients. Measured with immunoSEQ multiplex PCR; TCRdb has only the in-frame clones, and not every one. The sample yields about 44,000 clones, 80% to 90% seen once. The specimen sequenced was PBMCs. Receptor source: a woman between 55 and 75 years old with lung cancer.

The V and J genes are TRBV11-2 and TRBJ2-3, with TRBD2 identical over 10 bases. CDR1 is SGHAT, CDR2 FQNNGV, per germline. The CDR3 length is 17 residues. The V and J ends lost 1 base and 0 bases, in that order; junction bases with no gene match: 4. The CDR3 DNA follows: TGTGCCAGCAGCTTAGGGGTTAGCGGGAGGAGCACAGATACGCAGTATTTT. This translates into CASSLGVSGRSTDTQYF.

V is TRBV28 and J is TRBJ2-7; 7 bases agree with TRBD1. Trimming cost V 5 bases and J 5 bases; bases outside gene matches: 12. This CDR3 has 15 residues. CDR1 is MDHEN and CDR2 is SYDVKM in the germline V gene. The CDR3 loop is CASSPHDRDWNEQYF. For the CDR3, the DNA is TGTGCCAGCAGTCCTCATGACAGGGATTGGAACGAGCAGTACTTC. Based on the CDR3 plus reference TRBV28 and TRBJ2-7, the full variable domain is DVKVTQSSRYLVKRTGEKVFLECVQDMDHENMFWYRQDPGLGLRLIYFSYDVKMKEKGDIPEGYSVSREKKERFSLILESASTNQTSMYLCASSPHDRDWNEQYFGPGTRLTVT.

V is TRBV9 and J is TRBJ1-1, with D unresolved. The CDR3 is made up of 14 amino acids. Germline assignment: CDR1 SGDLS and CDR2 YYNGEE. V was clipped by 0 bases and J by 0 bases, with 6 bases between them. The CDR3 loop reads CASSVGGVNTEAFF. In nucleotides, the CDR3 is TGTGCCAGCAGCGTAGGGGGAGTGAACACTGAAGCTTTCTTT. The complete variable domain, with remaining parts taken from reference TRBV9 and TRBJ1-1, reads DSGVTQTPKHLITATGQRVTLRCSPRSGDLSVYWYQQSLDQGLQFLIQYYNGEERAKGNILERFSAQQFPDLHSELNLSSLELGDSALYFCASSVGGVNTEAFFGQGTRLTVV.

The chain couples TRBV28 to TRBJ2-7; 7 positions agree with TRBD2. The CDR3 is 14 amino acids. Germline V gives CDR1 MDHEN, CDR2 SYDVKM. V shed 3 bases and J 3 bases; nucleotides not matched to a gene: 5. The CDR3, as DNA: TGTGCCAGCAGTTTTTCAACGGGGGGCTACGAGCAGTACTTC. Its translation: CASSFSTGGYEQYF.

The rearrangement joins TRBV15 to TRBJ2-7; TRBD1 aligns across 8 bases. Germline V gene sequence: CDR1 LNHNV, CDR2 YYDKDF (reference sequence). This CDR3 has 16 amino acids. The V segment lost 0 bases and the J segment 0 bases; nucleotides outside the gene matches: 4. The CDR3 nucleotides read TGTGCCACCAGCAGAGAAACAGGGGGGAGCTCCTACGAGCAGTACTTC. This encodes CATSRETGGSSYEQYF.

This chain's CDR3 is CASSALGKGQYF. The CDR3 DNA is TGTGCCAGCAGCGCCCTGGGAAAGGGGCAGTATTTT. V usage is TRBV11-3 and J usage is TRBJ2-3; D gene uncertain. There are 12 residues in the CDR3. Germline V gene lookup returns CDR1 SGHNT and CDR2 YENEEA. Trimming removed 5 bases at V and 11 bases at J, with 14 bases between.

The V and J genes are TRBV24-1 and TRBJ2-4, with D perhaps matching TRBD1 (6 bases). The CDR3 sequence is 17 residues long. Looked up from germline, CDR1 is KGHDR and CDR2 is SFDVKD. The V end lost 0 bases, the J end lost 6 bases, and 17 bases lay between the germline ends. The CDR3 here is CATSDLWGTSEVNIQYF. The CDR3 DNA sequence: TGTGCCACCAGTGATTTGTGGGGGACATCTGAGGTAAACATTCAGTACTTC.

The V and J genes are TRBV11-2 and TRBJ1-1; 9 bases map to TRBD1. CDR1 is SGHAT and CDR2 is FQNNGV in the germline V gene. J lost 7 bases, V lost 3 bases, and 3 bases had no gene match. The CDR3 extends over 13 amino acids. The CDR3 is CASSLGQGDEAFF. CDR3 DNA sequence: TGTGCCAGCAGCTTGGGACAGGGTGATGAAGCTTTCTTT.

As DNA, the CDR3 is TGCGCCAGCAGCACCGGACTAGTATACAATGAGCAGTTCTTC. It yields the protein CASSTGLVYNEQFF. The chain carries TRBV5-1 and TRBJ2-1; 7 bases are shared with TRBD2. Trimming cost V 4 bases and J 4 bases; bases outside gene matches: 5. Per the germline V gene, CDR1 is SGHRS and CDR2 is YFSETQ. The CDR3 consists of 14 residues.

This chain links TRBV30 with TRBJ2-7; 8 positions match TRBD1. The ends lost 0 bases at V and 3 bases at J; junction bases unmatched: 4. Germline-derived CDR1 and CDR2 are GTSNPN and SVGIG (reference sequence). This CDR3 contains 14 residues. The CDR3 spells CAWSVGQGGYEQYF. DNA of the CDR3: TGTGCCTGGAGTGTAGGACAGGGTGGCTACGAGCAGTACTTC.

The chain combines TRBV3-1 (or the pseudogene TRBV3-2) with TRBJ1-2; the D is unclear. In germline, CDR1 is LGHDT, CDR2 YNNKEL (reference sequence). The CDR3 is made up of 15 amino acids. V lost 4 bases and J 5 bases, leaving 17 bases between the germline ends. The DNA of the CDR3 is TGTGCCAGCAGCCCTGGTCCGCACAGAAGGTATGGCTACACCTTC. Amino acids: CASSPGPHRRYGYTF.

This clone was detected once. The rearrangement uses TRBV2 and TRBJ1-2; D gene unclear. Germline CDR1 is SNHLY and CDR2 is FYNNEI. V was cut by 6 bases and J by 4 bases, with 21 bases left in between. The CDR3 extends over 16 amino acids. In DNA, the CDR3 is TGTGCCAGCAGCGCCGGAGGTGCCCGACGTGGCTATGGCTACACCTTC. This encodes CASSAGGARRGYGYTF.

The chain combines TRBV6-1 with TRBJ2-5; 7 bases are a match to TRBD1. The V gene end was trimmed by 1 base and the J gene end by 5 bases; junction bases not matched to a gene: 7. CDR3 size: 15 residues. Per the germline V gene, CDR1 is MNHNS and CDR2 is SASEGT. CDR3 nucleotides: TGTGCCAGCAGTGAAGGGACAGGAGGCTCGGAGACCCAGTACTTC. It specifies CASSEGTGGSETQYF.

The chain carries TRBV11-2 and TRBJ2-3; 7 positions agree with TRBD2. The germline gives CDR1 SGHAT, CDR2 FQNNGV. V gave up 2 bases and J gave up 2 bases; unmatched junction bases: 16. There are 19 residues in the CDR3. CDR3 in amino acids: CASSLFGRSGDKSTDTQYF. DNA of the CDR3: TGTGCCAGCAGCTTATTCGGGAGGTCGGGGGATAAATCCACAGATACGCAGTATTTT.

The CDR3 protein is CASSLYTEAFF. As DNA, the CDR3 is TGTGCCAGCAGTCTTTACACTGAAGCTTTCTTT. The chain is built from TRBV12-3 or TRBV12-4 and TRBJ1-1; D gene uncertain. With 5 bases removed from V and 3 bases from J, the gap between germline ends came to 4 bases. The CDR3 runs 11 residues.

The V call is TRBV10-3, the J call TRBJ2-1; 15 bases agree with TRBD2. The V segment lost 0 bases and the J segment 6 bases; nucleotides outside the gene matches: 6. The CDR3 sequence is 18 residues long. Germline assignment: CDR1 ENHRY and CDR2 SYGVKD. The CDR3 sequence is CAISESPPGLAGGNEQFF. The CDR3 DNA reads TGTGCCATCAGTGAGTCTCCACCGGGACTAGCGGGAGGCAATGAGCAGTTCTTC.

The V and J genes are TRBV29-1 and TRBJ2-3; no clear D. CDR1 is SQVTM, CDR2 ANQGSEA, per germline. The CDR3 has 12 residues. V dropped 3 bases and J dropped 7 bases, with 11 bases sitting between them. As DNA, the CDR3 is TGCAGCGTTGATGTGGCGAGAAATACGCAGTATTTT. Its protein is CSVDVARNTQYF.

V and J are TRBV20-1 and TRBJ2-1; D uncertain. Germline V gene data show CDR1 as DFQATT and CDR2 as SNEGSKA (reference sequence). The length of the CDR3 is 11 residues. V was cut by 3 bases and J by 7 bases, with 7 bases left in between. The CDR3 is CSASLRNEQFF. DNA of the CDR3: TGCAGTGCTAGTTTGCGGAATGAGCAGTTCTTC.

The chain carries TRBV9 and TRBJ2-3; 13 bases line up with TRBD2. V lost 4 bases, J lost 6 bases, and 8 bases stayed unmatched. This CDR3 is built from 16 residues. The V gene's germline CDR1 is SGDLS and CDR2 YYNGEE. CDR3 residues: CASSLTGTSGMDTQYF. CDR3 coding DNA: TGTGCCAGCAGCCTAACCGGGACTAGCGGGATGGATACGCAGTATTTT.

The CDR3 bases are TGTGCCAGCAGCACCCTTAGCGAGGGAGGAGAGACCCAGTACTTC. It codes for CASSTLSEGGETQYF. This chain links TRBV11-3 with TRBJ2-5, with a tentative D call TRBD2 (6 bases). Germline CDR1 SGHNT, CDR2 YENEEA. V was clipped by 5 bases and J by 4 bases, with 17 bases between them. This CDR3 has 15 residues.

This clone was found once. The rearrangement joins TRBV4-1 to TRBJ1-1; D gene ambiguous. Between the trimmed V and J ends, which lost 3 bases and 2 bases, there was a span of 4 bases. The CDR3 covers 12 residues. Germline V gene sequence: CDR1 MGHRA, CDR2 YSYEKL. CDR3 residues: CASSQVNTEAFF. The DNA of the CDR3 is TGCGCCAGCAGCCAGGTTAACACTGAAGCTTTCTTT.

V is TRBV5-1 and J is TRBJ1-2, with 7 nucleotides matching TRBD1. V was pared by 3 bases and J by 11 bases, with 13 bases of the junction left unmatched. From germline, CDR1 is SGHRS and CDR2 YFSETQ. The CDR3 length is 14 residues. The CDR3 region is CASSSGGLSMQYTF. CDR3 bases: TGCGCCAGCAGCTCAGGGGGATTGAGTATGCAGTACACCTTC.

CDR3 residues: CASSLLLKGTEAFF. The CDR3 bases are TGTGCCAGCAGTTTATTACTCAAGGGGACTGAAGCTTTCTTT. V gene TRBV27 combines with J gene TRBJ1-1, with D perhaps TRBD1 (5 bases). This CDR3 is built from 14 residues. The V gene lost 1 base and the J gene lost 5 bases, with 11 bases spanning the gap. Germline CDR1 reads MNHEY; CDR2 reads SMNVEV (reference sequence).

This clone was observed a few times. CDR3 region: CASSHKTHRGVVYEQYF. The CDR3 bases are TGCGCCAGCAGCCACAAAACCCACAGGGGGGTGGTCTACGAGCAGTACTTC. The chain recombines TRBV4-3 with TRBJ2-7, with 8 bases aligning to TRBD1. This CDR3 has 17 amino acids. J lost 3 bases, V lost 3 bases, and 13 bases had no gene match. Germline V gene sequence: CDR1 LGHNA, CDR2 YSLEER.

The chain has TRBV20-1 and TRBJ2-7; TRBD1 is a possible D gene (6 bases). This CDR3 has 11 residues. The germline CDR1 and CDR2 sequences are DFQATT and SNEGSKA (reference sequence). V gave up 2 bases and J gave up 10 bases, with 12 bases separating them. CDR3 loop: CSARLKDSQYF. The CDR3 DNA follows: TGCAGTGCTAGACTAAAGGACAGCCAGTACTTC.

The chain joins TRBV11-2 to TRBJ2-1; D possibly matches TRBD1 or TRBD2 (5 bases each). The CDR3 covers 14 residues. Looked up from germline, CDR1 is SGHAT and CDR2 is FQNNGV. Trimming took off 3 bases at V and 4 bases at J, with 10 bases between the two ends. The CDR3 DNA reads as TGTGCCAGCAGCTTCAGGGACGTTTACAATGAGCAGTTCTTC. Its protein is CASSFRDVYNEQFF.

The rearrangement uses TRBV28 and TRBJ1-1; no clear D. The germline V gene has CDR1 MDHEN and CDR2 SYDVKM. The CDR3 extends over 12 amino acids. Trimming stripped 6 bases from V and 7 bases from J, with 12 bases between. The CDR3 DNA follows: TGTGCCAGCAGGACGTCCCTCGATGAAGCTTTCTTT. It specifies CASRTSLDEAFF. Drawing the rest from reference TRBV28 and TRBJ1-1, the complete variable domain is DVKVTQSSRYLVKRTGEKVFLECVQDMDHENMFWYRQDPGLGLRLIYFSYDVKMKEKGDIPEGYSVSREKKERFSLILESASTNQTSMYLCASRTSLDEAFFGQGTRLTVV.

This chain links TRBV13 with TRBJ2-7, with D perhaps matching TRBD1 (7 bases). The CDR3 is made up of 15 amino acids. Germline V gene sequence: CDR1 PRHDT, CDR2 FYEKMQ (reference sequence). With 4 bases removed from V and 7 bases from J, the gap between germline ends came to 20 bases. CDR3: CASSSRRGVSREQYF. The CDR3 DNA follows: TGTGCCAGCAGCTCCCGCAGGGGGGTTTCTAGGGAGCAGTACTTC.

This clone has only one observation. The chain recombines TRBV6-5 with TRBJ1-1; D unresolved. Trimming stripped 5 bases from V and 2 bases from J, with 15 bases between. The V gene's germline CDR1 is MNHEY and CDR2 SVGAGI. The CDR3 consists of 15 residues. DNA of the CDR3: TGTGCCAGCAGTCCCCGACGGGTTGGAAACACTGAAGCTTTCTTT. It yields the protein CASSPRRVGNTEAFF.

The CDR3 region is CASSQGPGTMNEQFF. In DNA form, the CDR3 reads TGTGCCAGCAGCCAGGGTCCCGGGACGATGAATGAGCAGTTCTTC. This rearrangement joins TRBV7-7 to TRBJ2-1; D is tentatively TRBD1 or TRBD2 (5 bases each). This CDR3 region has 15 residues. Germline CDR1 and CDR2: SSHAT and FNYEAQ (reference sequence). V shed 5 bases and J shed 7 bases, with 18 bases lying between them.